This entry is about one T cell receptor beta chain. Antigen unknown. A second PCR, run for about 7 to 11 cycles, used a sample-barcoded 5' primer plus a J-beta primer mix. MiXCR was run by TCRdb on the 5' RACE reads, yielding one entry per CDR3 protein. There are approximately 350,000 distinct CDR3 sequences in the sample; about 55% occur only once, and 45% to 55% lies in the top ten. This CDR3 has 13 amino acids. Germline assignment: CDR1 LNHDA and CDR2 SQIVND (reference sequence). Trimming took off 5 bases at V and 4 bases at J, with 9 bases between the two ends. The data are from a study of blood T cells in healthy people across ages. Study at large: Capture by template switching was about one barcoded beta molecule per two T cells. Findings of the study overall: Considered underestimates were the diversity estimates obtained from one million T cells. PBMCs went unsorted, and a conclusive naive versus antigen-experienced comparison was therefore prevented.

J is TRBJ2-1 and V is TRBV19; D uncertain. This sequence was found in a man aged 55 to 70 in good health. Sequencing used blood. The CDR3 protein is CASSYRFYNEQFF. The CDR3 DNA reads TGTGCCAGTAGTTACCGATTTTACAATGAGCAGTTCTTC.